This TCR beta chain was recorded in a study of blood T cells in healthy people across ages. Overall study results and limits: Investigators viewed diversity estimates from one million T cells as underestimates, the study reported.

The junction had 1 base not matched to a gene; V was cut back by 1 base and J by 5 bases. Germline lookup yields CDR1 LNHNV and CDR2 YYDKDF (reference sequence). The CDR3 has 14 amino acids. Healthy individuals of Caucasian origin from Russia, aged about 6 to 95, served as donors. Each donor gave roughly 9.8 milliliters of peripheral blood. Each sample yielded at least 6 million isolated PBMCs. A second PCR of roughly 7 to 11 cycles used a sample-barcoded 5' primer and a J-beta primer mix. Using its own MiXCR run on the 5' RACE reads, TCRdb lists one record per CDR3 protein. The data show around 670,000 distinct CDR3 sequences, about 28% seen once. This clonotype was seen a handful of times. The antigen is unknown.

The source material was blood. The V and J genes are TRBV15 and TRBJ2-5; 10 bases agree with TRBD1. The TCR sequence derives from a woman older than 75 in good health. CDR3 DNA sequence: TGTGCCACCAGCAGAGCGGACAGGGGGGAGACCCAGTACTTC. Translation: CATSRADRGETQYF.